This TCR beta chain emerged from a study of T cells after yellow fever vaccination (dated 2019 in TCRdb). For context, the study as a whole: The SMART-Seq v4 Ultra Low Input RNA kit was used to prepare libraries from fractions with low cell numbers. To follow T-cell clones before and after primary and booster YFV17D yellow fever vaccination, bulk TCR alpha and beta repertoires were sequenced over time. Two healthy male donors, one aged 18 to 30 and one aged 30 to 40 years, made up the cohort. Blood was drawn at multiple timepoints before and after primary and secondary immunization, with bulk PBMC replicates and cell subsets isolated.

In the germline V gene (reference sequence), CDR1 corresponds to MNHEY and CDR2 to SMNVEV. The CDR3 numbers 17 residues from cysteine through phenylalanine. The kept DNA is CDR3 alone, 51 bases in frame from the first base. V drops 0 bases and J drops 4 bases, leaving 18 bases in between. The reads were generated on an Illumina NovaSeq 6000. TCR cDNA was synthesized by 5'RACE template switching, through which a universal primer site and unique molecular identifiers were introduced. cDNA synthesis was primed from both the TCR alpha and TCR beta constant segments. Library amplification used two PCR steps, and the second PCR step added sample barcodes and sequencing adapters. Sequencing of libraries was done on Illumina HiSeq 2500 (2x100 bp) or NovaSeq (2x150 bp). The original methods were these. Demultiplexing of reads and collapsing into UMI consensus sequences were performed with MIGEC, and V(D)J alignment was carried out with MiXCR. Vaccine-responding clonotypes were identified with edgeR using replicate PBMC samples, with FDR below 0.01 and a log2 fold change above 5 up to day 15 being required. Bulk clonotypes were assigned CD4 or CD8 identity according to which sequenced CD4 or CD8 repertoire held them at higher abundance. TCRdb ran its own pipeline on the public reads, namely fastp trimming at Q25 and MiXCR clone calling, and kept in-frame beta chains. Entries that share a CDR3 protein sequence are merged under the most common genes and DNA. These V and J calls derive from TCRdb rather than the authors' analysis. The sample includes 310,000 or so distinct CDR3 sequences, with roughly 3.5% observed a single time. Of the sample, 20% to 30% is held by the ten largest clones.

The meaning of the sample's treatment or condition label: live attenuated yellow fever vaccine strain. Two biological replicates of bulk PBMCs were collected at each blood-draw timepoint. PBMCs were isolated from peripheral blood using a standard Ficoll-Paque protocol. RNA was extracted with TriZol from bulk PBMCs, CD4 and CD8 fractions, and dextramer-positive and dextramer-negative fractions. This clonotype has at least ten counts. Its cognate antigen has yet to be identified. No base-level quality is on record; no much larger clone is a single base apart. The paper as a whole reports these results and caveats: After the booster, most of the clones that had expanded following primary vaccination were detected again (roughly 97% of CD4 and more than 85% of CD8), which suggests that memory was broadly maintained. Because only a couple of donors were included in the study, the extent to which the findings can be generalized is limited. A small fraction of clonotypes appeared in both the CD4 and CD8 compartments, likely as a result of convergent recombination. Compared with the primary T-cell response, the secondary T-cell response was weaker but faster, peaking on day 5 rather than day 15. Computational filtering was needed because FACS-sorted repertoires could contain abundant contaminating clonotypes from the bulk population.

This specimen was PBMCs, taken on the day of the yellow fever booster vaccination. The sequence links TRBV27 to TRBJ1-2; the D gene identity is not certain. This TCR was recovered from a man between 18 and 35 years old who received the YFV17D yellow fever vaccine. The DNA sequence is as follows: TGTGCCAGCAGTTTATCGCTCTCTGGGGTCTCCTTCTATGGCTACACCTTC. Its translation reads: CASSLSLSGVSFYGYTF.